The clone carrying this TCR beta chain was seen repeatedly, ten times or more. Its antigen is undetermined. RNA transcripts gave rise to amplified TCR beta CDR3 regions. First-round RT-PCR targeting the TCR CDR3 was performed with the HTBI primer set. A single record per CDR3 protein comes from TCRdb applying MiXCR to the multiplex PCR reads. The table shows around 620,000 distinct CDR3 sequences, with about 16% occurring only once. Calling Graves' hyperthyroidism stable meant ophthalmopathy did not progress within 18 months. The study left out patients who had uncontrolled infection, other autoimmune disease, pregnancy or lactation. These data originate in a study of T cells in Graves' hyperthyroidism and ophthalmopathy. Findings and limits, study-wide: A 13 V-J signature model discriminated ophthalmopathy versus stable hyperthyroidism.

Trimming removed 0 bases from V and 1 base from J, with 9 bases in between. The CDR3 is made up of 15 amino acids. CDR1 SGHTA and CDR2 FQGTGA come from the germline V gene. The sequence was collected from a woman aged 25 to 39 with Graves' hyperthyroidism. The V gene is TRBV7-3, the J gene TRBJ1-1, with D possibly being TRBD1 (5 bases). Sample: blood. CDR3 nucleotide sequence: TGTGCCAGCAGCTTAACGGGACGGGCGAACACTGAAGCTTTCTTT. Translated, it gives CASSLTGRANTEAFF.